A single sample gave rise to the 28 T cell receptor beta chains below, sequenced in a study of shared clonotypes between healthy human individuals. Only in-frame clones appear in the TCRdb table, and some are missing; sequencing was by immunoSEQ multiplex PCR. The data show approximately 740,000 clones, under 80% seen once. Sequenced sample: memory CD4+ T cells sorted from blood. Sample subset: CD45RA-negative fraction. All receptors derive from a woman aged 30 to 39 in good health.

The gene calls are TRBV2 and TRBJ1-2; D is unresolved. This CDR3 contains 14 residues. Germline-derived CDR1 and CDR2 are SNHLY and FYNNEI. Trimming stripped 4 bases from V and 7 bases from J, with 16 bases between. The CDR3 protein is CASSVRVGRVGYTF. The CDR3 region has the DNA TGTGCCAGCAGTGTTAGGGTAGGGAGGGTTGGCTACACCTTC. Full variable domain (rest looked up from reference TRBV2 and TRBJ1-2): EPEVTQTPSHQVTQMGQEVILRCVPISNHLYFYWYRQILGQKVEFLVSFYNNEISEKSEIFDDQFSVERPDGSNFTLKIRSTKLEDSAMYFCASSVRVGRVGYTFGSGTRLTVV.

The chain employs TRBV15 and TRBJ2-7, with TRBD2 as a possible D gene (6 bases). Germline loops: CDR1 LNHNV, CDR2 YYDKDF (reference sequence). CDR3 length: 17 residues. Trimming shortened V by 0 bases and J by 0 bases, and 15 bases separated the two germline ends. The CDR3 here is CATSRDLGGAGSYEQYF. CDR3 bases: TGTGCCACCAGCAGAGACCTAGGCGGGGCTGGCTCCTACGAGCAGTACTTC. Looking up the rest from reference TRBV15 and TRBJ2-7 gives the full variable domain: DAMVIQNPRYQVTQFGKPVTLSCSQTLNHNVMYWYQQKSSQAPKLLFHYYDKDFNNEADTPDNFQSRRPNTSFCFLDIRSPGLGDTAMYLCATSRDLGGAGSYEQYFGPGTRLTVT.

This clone was detected only once. The chain joins TRBV19 to TRBJ1-1; D ambiguous. The germline gives CDR1 LNHDA, CDR2 SQIVND (reference sequence). CDR3 length: 14 residues. Trimming removed 4 bases at V and 0 bases at J, with 9 bases between. The CDR3 region has the DNA TGTGCCAGTAGTAGGGAAGCTATGAACACTGAAGCTTTCTTT. Encoded protein: CASSREAMNTEAFF.

In the case of this clone: Other DNA sequences in the same sample also yield this CDR3. The chain links TRBV5-1 to TRBJ2-1; no reliable D call. This CDR3 has 15 residues. Deletions cut 2 bases from V and 0 bases from J, with 9 bases between. Germline V CDR1 and CDR2: SGHRS, YFSETQ. The CDR3 DNA reads as TGCGCCAGCAGCTTCAGTGTCGGCTCCTACAATGAGCAGTTCTTC. Protein: CASSFSVGSYNEQFF.

The gene calls are TRBV30 and TRBJ1-5; tentatively, D is TRBD1 (6 bases). The V gene lost 4 bases and the J gene lost 2 bases, with 9 bases spanning the gap. Germline CDR1 reads GTSNPN; CDR2 reads SVGIG (reference sequence). The CDR3 spans 13 residues. CDR3 protein: CAWNRDGNQPQHF. In DNA form, the CDR3 reads TGTGCCTGGAACAGGGATGGCAATCAGCCCCAGCATTTT.

This clone was observed many times. CDR3 sequence reads: CSVDRGQGGTEAFF. CDR3 sequence (DNA): TGCAGCGTTGACCGCGGACAGGGGGGCACTGAAGCTTTCTTT. The chain recombines TRBV29-1 with TRBJ1-1; 10 bases align to TRBD1. The ends lost 3 bases at V and 4 bases at J; junction bases unmatched: 5. The CDR3 length is 14 residues. Germline V CDR1 and CDR2: SQVTM, ANQGSEA.

The rearrangement joins TRBV27 to TRBJ1-2; no clear D. The ends were cut back, 7 bases at V and 2 bases at J, with 11 bases in the middle. This CDR3 has 13 residues. CDR1 is MNHEY, CDR2 SMNVEV, per germline (reference sequence). This CDR3 is CASTSFLNYGYTF. CDR3 bases: TGTGCCAGCACGTCATTTTTGAACTATGGCTACACCTTC.

The chain has TRBV5-1 and TRBJ2-7; 7 bases line up with TRBD2. CDR3 length: 16 residues. Germline CDR1 reads SGHRS; CDR2 reads YFSETQ. The V and J ends lost 0 bases and 0 bases, in that order; junction bases with no gene match: 6. CDR3 DNA: TGCGCCAGCAGCTTGGCCTGGAGCGGGACCTCCTACGAGCAGTACTTC. Its translation: CASSLAWSGTSYEQYF.

J is TRBJ1-4 and V is TRBV19; the match to TRBD1 covers 8 bases. The CDR3 has 16 residues. V gave up 4 bases and J gave up 6 bases; unmatched junction bases: 10. Germline CDR1 is LNHDA and CDR2 is SQIVND (reference sequence). CDR3 sequence (DNA): TGTGCCAGTAGTAAGCAGGGGGCCACCTCGCATGAAAAACTGTTTTTT. It yields the protein CASSKQGATSHEKLFF.

The chain combines TRBV28 with TRBJ2-1; 9 bases agree with TRBD2. V was pared by 4 bases and J by 5 bases, with 12 bases of the junction left unmatched. CDR3 size: 17 residues. Germline values: CDR1 MDHEN, CDR2 SYDVKM. The CDR3 loop is CASSSLGTSGWDNEQFF. For the CDR3, the DNA is TGTGCCAGCAGTTCGCTTGGAACTAGCGGGTGGGACAATGAGCAGTTCTTC.

This clone occurred a few times. The chain employs TRBV28 and TRBJ1-5, with a tentative D call TRBD1 (6 bases). This CDR3 has 14 residues. The germline gives CDR1 MDHEN, CDR2 SYDVKM. V was pared by 10 bases and J by 4 bases, with 17 bases between. CDR3 sequence: CANSDRLGNQPQHF. DNA for the CDR3: TGTGCCAACTCTGACAGGCTGGGTAATCAGCCCCAGCATTTT.

The chain uses TRBV10-3 and TRBJ2-3, with 14 bases that match TRBD2. Germline V gene lookup returns CDR1 ENHRY and CDR2 SYGVKD. The CDR3 has 15 residues. Losses at the gene ends were 6 bases for V and 5 bases for J; bases not matched to a gene: 4. The CDR3 loop reads CAIRPGLAGVDTQYF. CDR3 DNA: TGTGCCATCAGACCGGGACTAGCGGGAGTAGATACGCAGTATTTT.

V and J are TRBV10-3 and TRBJ2-1; 10 bases map to TRBD2. Germline loops: CDR1 ENHRY, CDR2 SYGVKD. The CDR3 contains 16 residues. Trimming removed 5 bases from V and 0 bases from J; junction bases left unmatched: 4. CDR3 protein: CAISTTSGYSYNEQFF. CDR3 sequence (DNA): TGTGCCATCAGTACGACTAGCGGGTACTCCTACAATGAGCAGTTCTTC.

About this clone: Distinct nucleotide sequences in the sample also encode this CDR3. The V call is TRBV19, the J call TRBJ1-2; 7 positions match TRBD1. Germline CDR1 is LNHDA and CDR2 is SQIVND (reference sequence). Germline trimming cut 4 bases from V and 6 bases from J; bases unmatched to any gene: 5. This CDR3 comprises 13 residues. CDR3 sequence (DNA): TGTGCCAGTAGTACGAGACAGGGTGATGGCTACACCTTC. Translating gives CASSTRQGDGYTF. Combining the CDR3 with reference TRBV19 and TRBJ1-2 gives the whole variable domain DGGITQSPKYLFRKEGQNVTLSCEQNLNHDAMYWYRQDPGQGLRLIYYSQIVNDFQKGDIAEGYSVSREKKESFPLTVTSAQKNPTAFYLCASSTRQGDGYTFGSGTRLTVV.

About this clone itself: The identical CDR3 is also encoded by other nucleotide sequences in the sample. The chain has TRBV7-3 and TRBJ1-1; D ambiguous. With 4 bases removed from V and 5 bases from J, the gap between germline ends came to 11 bases. The germline V gene has CDR1 SGHTA and CDR2 FQGTGA. This CDR3 region has 13 residues. CDR3 amino acids: CASSSQRDTEAFF. In DNA, the CDR3 is TGTGCCAGCAGCTCCCAAAGGGATACTGAAGCTTTCTTT.

Notes on this clone: The germline gene is not matched at one end of the junction; a read error may be the cause. V is TRBV5-4 and J is TRBJ2-3; TRBD1 agrees at 10 bases. The germline CDR1 and CDR2 sequences are SGHNT and YYREEE (reference sequence). The CDR3 length is 15 residues. CDR3 in amino acids: CASSLDRGVTDTQYF. CDR3 nucleotides: TGTGCCAGCAGTTTGGACAGGGGGGTCACAGATACGCAGTATTTT. The variable domain in full, with the rest retrieved from reference TRBV5-4 and TRBJ2-3, is ETGVTQSPTHLIKTRGQQVTLRCSSQSGHNTVSWYQQALGQGPQFIFQYYREEENGRGNFPPRFSGLQFPNYSSELNVNALELDDSALYLCASSLDRGVTDTQYFGPGTRLTVL.

This sequence joins TRBV5-1 and TRBJ2-3, with a possible D match to TRBD1 (6 bases). Looked up from germline, CDR1 is SGHRS and CDR2 is YFSETQ. There are 16 residues in the CDR3. V was pared by 4 bases and J by 0 bases, with 15 bases between. The CDR3 loop is CASSLTGDTSTDTQYF. The CDR3 DNA reads TGCGCCAGCAGCCTAACTGGGGACACGAGCACAGATACGCAGTATTTT.

This clone qualifies as medium-sized. J is TRBJ2-1 and V is TRBV5-1, with D unresolved. This CDR3 contains 15 residues. The germline V gene encodes CDR1 SGHRS and CDR2 YFSETQ. Deletions cut 4 bases from V and 4 bases from J, with 15 bases between. This CDR3 is CASSRTQNRYNEQFF. Written as DNA, the CDR3 is TGCGCCAGCAGCCGGACCCAGAACCGGTACAATGAGCAGTTCTTC.

This chain uses TRBV11-2 with TRBJ1-1, with D hard to call. Trimming removed 1 base at V and 6 bases at J, with 9 bases between. The CDR3 has 13 amino acids. Germline CDR1 SGHAT, CDR2 FQNNGV. The CDR3 region is CASSLAVPAEAFF. As DNA, the CDR3 is TGTGCCAGCAGCTTAGCGGTGCCGGCTGAAGCTTTCTTT.

The chain couples TRBV7-6 to TRBJ2-1, with TRBD2 as a possible D gene (6 bases). The CDR3 runs 12 residues. Germline CDR1 and CDR2: SGHVS and FNYEAQ. Trimming removed 5 bases from V and 8 bases from J, with 10 bases in between. The CDR3 here is CASSLWGDEQFF. The CDR3 coding sequence is TGTGCCAGCAGCCTCTGGGGGGATGAGCAGTTCTTC.

In this sample, this clone turned up a few times. V usage is TRBV18 and J usage is TRBJ1-1; D is ambiguous. Germline V lookup: CDR1 KGHSH, CDR2 LQKENI. This CDR3 comprises 14 residues. Trimming removed 3 bases at V and 1 base at J, with 9 bases between. The CDR3 spells CASSPASSNTEAFF. In DNA form, the CDR3 reads TGTGCCAGCTCACCGGCAAGCTCGAACACTGAAGCTTTCTTT.

The chain carries TRBV7-3 and TRBJ2-5; D tentatively reads TRBD1 or TRBD2 (5 bases each). CDR3 length: 13 residues. Germline assignment: CDR1 SGHTA and CDR2 FQGTGA. Trimming left V 4 bases short and J 4 bases short, with 10 bases between. The CDR3 region has the DNA TGTGCCAGCAGCTCCGGGGCTCGAGAGACCCAGTACTTC. Translating it yields CASSSGARETQYF. Variable domain in full (rest from reference TRBV7-3 and TRBJ2-5): GAGVSQTPSNKVTEKGKYVELRCDPISGHTALYWYRQSLGQGPEFLIYFQGTGAADDSGLPNDRFFAVRPEGSVSTLKIQRTERGDSAVYLCASSSGARETQYFGPGTRLLVL.

The J gene is TRBJ2-5, the V gene TRBV7-8, with D uncertain. The CDR3 has 13 amino acids. Germline CDR1 is SGHVS and CDR2 is FQNEAQ. Deletions cut 0 bases from V and 4 bases from J, with 6 bases between. This CDR3 reads CASSLAWGETQYF. As DNA, the CDR3 is TGTGCCAGCAGCTTAGCCTGGGGAGAGACCCAGTACTTC. Full variable domain (remainder filled in from reference TRBV7-8 and TRBJ2-5): GAGVSQSPRYKVAKRGQDVALRCDPISGHVSLFWYQQALGQGPEFLTYFQNEAQLDKSGLPSDRFFAERPEGSVSTLKIQRTQQEDSAVYLCASSLAWGETQYFGPGTRLLVL.

V and J are TRBV7-8 and TRBJ2-1, with 10 bases fitting TRBD2. CDR3 length: 17 amino acids. V shed 6 bases and J 8 bases; nucleotides not matched to a gene: 16. CDR1 and CDR2 (germline): SGHVS, FQNEAQ. Written as DNA, the CDR3 is TGTGCCAGCAGAATTATCGGGGGAAGCGGGAGGGCCTATGAGCAGTTCTTC. Amino acid sequence: CASRIIGGSGRAYEQFF.

The chain employs TRBV7-8 and TRBJ2-3, with 7 bases identical to TRBD1. Germline V gives CDR1 SGHVS, CDR2 FQNEAQ. This CDR3 spans 16 amino acids. Trimming took 5 bases from V and 6 from J; bases not matched to a gene: 14. CDR3 sequence reads: CASSQKQGLIGDTQYF. CDR3 nucleotides: TGTGCCAGCAGCCAAAAACAGGGGTTGATAGGGGATACGCAGTATTTT.

This chain connects TRBV11-2 to TRBJ1-1, with 8 bases matching TRBD1. Germline values: CDR1 SGHAT, CDR2 FQNNGV. The V and J ends lost 3 bases and 6 bases, in that order; junction bases with no gene match: 6. CDR3 size: 14 residues. CDR3 bases: TGTGCCAGCAGCTTCCAGGGGGCTGTGTCTGAAGCTTTCTTT. This encodes CASSFQGAVSEAFF.

The chain has TRBV5-1 and TRBJ2-4; 8 nucleotides agree with TRBD1. V dropped 3 bases and J dropped 6; count of bases not matched to a gene: 2. The CDR3 consists of 13 residues. Germline CDR1 and CDR2: SGHRS and YFSETQ. The chain's CDR3 is CASSSGQGNIQYF. As DNA, the CDR3 is TGCGCCAGCAGCTCAGGACAGGGAAACATTCAGTACTTC.

The genes are TRBV7-9 and TRBJ1-2; no reliable D call. CDR1 is SEHNR and CDR2 is FQNEAQ in the germline V gene (reference sequence). The V gene lost 2 bases and the J gene lost 2 bases, with 18 bases spanning the gap. The CDR3 sequence is 17 residues long. As DNA, the CDR3 is TGTGCCAGCAGCTTATCCCTCGGTCGTGGCGACAACTATGGCTACACCTTC. Protein: CASSLSLGRGDNYGYTF.